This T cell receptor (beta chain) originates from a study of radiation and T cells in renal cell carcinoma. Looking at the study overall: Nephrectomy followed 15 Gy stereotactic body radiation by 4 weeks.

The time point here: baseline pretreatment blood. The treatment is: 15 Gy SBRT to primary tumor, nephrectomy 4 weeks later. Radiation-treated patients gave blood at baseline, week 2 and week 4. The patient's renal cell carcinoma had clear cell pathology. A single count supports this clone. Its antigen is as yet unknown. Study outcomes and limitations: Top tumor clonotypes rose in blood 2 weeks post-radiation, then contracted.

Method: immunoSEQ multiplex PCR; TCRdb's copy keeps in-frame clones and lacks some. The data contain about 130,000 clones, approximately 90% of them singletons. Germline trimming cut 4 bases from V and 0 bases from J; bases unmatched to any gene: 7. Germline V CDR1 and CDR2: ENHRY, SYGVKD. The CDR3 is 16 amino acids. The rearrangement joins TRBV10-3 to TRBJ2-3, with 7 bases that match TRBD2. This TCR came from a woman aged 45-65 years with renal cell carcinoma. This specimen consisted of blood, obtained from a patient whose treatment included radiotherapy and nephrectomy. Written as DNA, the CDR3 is TGTGCCATCAGTGGCAACTCACTAGCGAGCACAGATACGCAGTATTTT. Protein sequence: CAISGNSLASTDTQYF.